This entry lists 14 T cell receptor beta chains sequenced from one sample in a study of shared clonotypes between healthy human individuals (dated by TCRdb to the early 2020s). The method was the immunoSEQ multiplex PCR assay. The immuneACCESS repertoire file appears here via TCRdb, limited to in-frame rearrangements. These files lack a portion of the clones; in checked studies, under half of the deficit traces to unresolved V genes, and the cause of the others is not known. Across this sample there are over 850,000 clones, with 75% to 80% seen only once. The ten biggest clones cover roughly 0.55% of the sample. The specimen sequenced was memory CD4+ T cells from PBMCs. Taken with the paper, the label for cell subset or site translates to: CD45RA-negative fraction. Receptors originate from a man in his late teens or twenties in good health. Some clones in this sample may be carry-over from other donors' samples.

This rearrangement joins TRBV7-2 to TRBJ2-5; D uncertain. Deletions cut 2 bases from V and 7 bases from J, with 11 bases between. Per the germline V gene, CDR1 is SGHTA and CDR2 is FQGNSA. This CDR3 is built from 13 residues. CDR3 protein: CASSLITMGTQYF. The CDR3 DNA reads as TGTGCCAGCAGCTTAATCACGATGGGGACCCAGTACTTC.

V is TRBV7-2 and J is TRBJ1-1; unclear D gene. Trimming took off 1 base at V and 3 bases at J, with 6 bases between the two ends. The CDR3 sequence is 13 residues long. Germline assignment: CDR1 SGHTA and CDR2 FQGNSA. The CDR3 loop is CASSLDIDTEAFF. CDR3 bases: TGTGCCAGCAGCTTAGATATAGACACTGAAGCTTTCTTT.

The V call is TRBV28, the J call TRBJ1-5, with D perhaps matching TRBD1 (5 bases). This CDR3 is 20 amino acids long. V was clipped by 6 bases and J by 0 bases, with 27 bases between them. Germline values: CDR1 MDHEN, CDR2 SYDVKM. The CDR3 nucleotides are TGTGCCAGCAGGATCAGAACAGGAGGTAAACGGGTCGGTAGCAATCAGCCCCAGCATTTT. Amino acid sequence: CASRIRTGGKRVGSNQPQHF.

Of note for this clone: This could be a read error, since a much larger clone is one nucleotide away. The V and J genes are TRBV6-4 and TRBJ2-6, with unresolved D. Germline-derived CDR1 and CDR2 are MRHNA and SNTAGT. CDR3 length: 14 residues. Trimming cost V 2 bases and J 0 bases, with 2 bases left between them. The CDR3 protein is CASSDNSGANVLTF. The CDR3 DNA is TGTGCCAGCAGTGACAACTCTGGGGCCAACGTCCTGACTTTC.

The J gene is TRBJ1-2, the V gene TRBV5-4; perhaps TRBD1 as D (5 bases). This CDR3 comprises 15 residues. The germline CDR1 and CDR2 sequences are SGHNT and YYREEE (reference sequence). V was pared by 3 bases and J by 4 bases, with 16 bases between. DNA for the CDR3: TGTGCCAGCAGCTCCGCGGAGTCGGGGCCCTATGGCTACACCTTC. As protein: CASSSAESGPYGYTF.

The chain has TRBV6-5 and TRBJ1-6; D might be TRBD1 (6 bases). CDR3 length equals 13 residues. V gave up 6 bases and J gave up 8 bases, with 11 bases separating them. Per the germline V gene, CDR1 is MNHEY and CDR2 is SVGAGI. This chain's CDR3 is CASRVQGYSPLHF. DNA for the CDR3: TGTGCCAGCAGGGTGCAGGGGTATTCACCCCTCCACTTT.

The V call is TRBV4-2, the J call TRBJ2-7; D possibly corresponds to TRBD2 (6 bases). V dropped 0 bases and J dropped 6 bases, with 12 bases sitting between them. Per germline, CDR1 LGHNA and CDR2 YNFKEQ. The CDR3 length is 14 residues. The CDR3 coding sequence is TGTGCCAGCAGCCAAGATGGTGGAGGGAGCGAGCAGTACTTC. Encoded protein: CASSQDGGGSEQYF.

This clone was observed a handful of times. The rearrangement joins TRBV5-1 to TRBJ2-3, with unresolved D. There are 14 residues in the CDR3. Germline values: CDR1 SGHRS, CDR2 YFSETQ. The germline V and J ends were trimmed by 4 bases and 4 bases, with 13 bases remaining between them. The CDR3 here is CASSPSVAADTQYF. The CDR3 DNA sequence: TGCGCCAGCAGCCCTTCTGTGGCGGCAGATACGCAGTATTTT.

Concerning this clone: The same CDR3 can be traced to other DNA sequences in this sample. V is TRBV30 and J is TRBJ2-3; perhaps TRBD1 as D (5 bases). Germline V gene sequence: CDR1 GTSNPN, CDR2 SVGIG (reference sequence). CDR3 size: 14 residues. V was cut by 0 bases and J by 3 bases, with 10 bases left in between. The CDR3 region is CAWSVRSGTDTQYF. CDR3 coding DNA: TGTGCCTGGAGTGTACGCTCAGGGACAGATACGCAGTATTTT.

In this sample, this clone turned up a few times. In the same sample, other DNA sequences code for this CDR3. The chain couples TRBV6-1 to TRBJ1-1, with 8 nucleotides matching TRBD1. V lost 8 bases and J lost 0; bases outside the gene matches: 2. This CDR3 is 13 amino acids long. The germline V gene has CDR1 MNHNS and CDR2 SASEGT. Here the CDR3 reads CASRTGLNTEAFF. DNA of the CDR3: TGTGCCAGCCGGACAGGGCTGAACACTGAAGCTTTCTTT.

This clone was found a few times. The chain joins TRBV7-3 to TRBJ1-5; D is undetermined. Trimming pared 4 bases from V and 7 bases from J, leaving 11 bases between. The CDR3 has 13 amino acids. The germline CDR1 and CDR2 sequences are SGHTA and FQGTGA. The DNA of the CDR3 is TGTGCCAGCAGCTCGGACGGTCGGCAGCCCCAGCATTTT. Its protein product is CASSSDGRQPQHF.

The rearrangement uses TRBV5-4 and TRBJ2-1, with TRBD2 identical over 16 bases. The CDR3 spans 19 residues. V lost 4 bases to trimming and J lost 1 base; unmatched junction nucleotides: 8. The germline CDR1 and CDR2 sequences are SGHNT and YYREEE (reference sequence). CDR3 sequence (DNA): TGTGCCAGCAGCCTCGGGACTAGCGGGAGGGCCTTGTCCTACAATGAGCAGTTCTTC. It is translated as CASSLGTSGRALSYNEQFF.

The chain couples TRBV7-6 to TRBJ1-2; 12 bases match TRBD1. Trimming at V came to 5 bases and at J to 8 bases, leaving 6 bases not matched to a gene. The germline V gene encodes CDR1 SGHVS and CDR2 FNYEAQ. The CDR3 runs to 14 residues. The CDR3 sequence is CASSKGTGGAGYTF. CDR3 sequence (DNA): TGTGCCAGCAGCAAAGGGACAGGGGGCGCGGGCTACACCTTC. The complete variable domain, with remaining parts taken from reference TRBV7-6 and TRBJ1-2, reads GAGVSQSPRYKVTKRGQDVALRCDPISGHVSLYWYRQALGQGPEFLTYFNYEAQQDKSGLPNDRFSAERPEGSISTLTIQRTEQRDSAMYRCASSKGTGGAGYTFGSGTRLTVV.

The chain employs TRBV7-2 and TRBJ2-1; 9 nucleotides line up with TRBD2. This CDR3 contains 17 residues. The germline V gene encodes CDR1 SGHTA and CDR2 FQGNSA. V was pared by 3 bases and J by 1 base, with 7 bases of the junction left unmatched. As DNA, the CDR3 is TGTGCCAGCAGCTTGTTTAGCGGGAGAGATTCCTACAATGAGCAGTTCTTC. It translates to CASSLFSGRDSYNEQFF. Full variable domain (remainder filled in from reference TRBV7-2 and TRBJ2-1): GAGVSQSPSNKVTEKGKDVELRCDPISGHTALYWYRQSLGQGLEFLIYFQGNSAPDKSGLPSDRFSAERTGGSVSTLTIQRTQQEDSAVYLCASSLFSGRDSYNEQFFGPGTRLTVL.